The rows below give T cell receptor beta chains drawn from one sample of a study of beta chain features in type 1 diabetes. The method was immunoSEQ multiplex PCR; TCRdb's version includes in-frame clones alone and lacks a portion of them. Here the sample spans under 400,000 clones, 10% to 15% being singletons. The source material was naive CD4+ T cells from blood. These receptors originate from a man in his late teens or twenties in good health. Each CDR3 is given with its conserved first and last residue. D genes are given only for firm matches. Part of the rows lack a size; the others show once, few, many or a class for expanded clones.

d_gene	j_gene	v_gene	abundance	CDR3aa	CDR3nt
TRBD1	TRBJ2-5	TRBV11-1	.	CASSLDRGQTQYF	TGTGCCAGCAGCTTGGACAGGGGTCAGACCCAGTACTTC
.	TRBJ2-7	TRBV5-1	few	CASRASTVNIYEQYF	TGCGCCAGCCGCGCTTCGACAGTAAACATCTACGAGCAGTACTTC
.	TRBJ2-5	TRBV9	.	CASSVDGRRETQYF	TGTGCCAGCAGCGTAGACGGCCGGAGGGAGACCCAGTACTTC
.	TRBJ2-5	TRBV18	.	CASSPRTLQETQYF	TGTGCCAGCTCACCTAGGACACTCCAAGAGACCCAGTACTTC
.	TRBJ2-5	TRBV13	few	CASSLEGTRGTQYF	TGTGCCAGCAGCTTGGAAGGGACTCGCGGGACCCAGTACTTC
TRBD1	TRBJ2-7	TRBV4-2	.	CASSQPGQGISYEQYF	TGTGCCAGCAGCCAGCCGGGACAGGGAATATCCTACGAGCAGTACTTC
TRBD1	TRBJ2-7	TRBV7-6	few	CARNPSRDRDF	TGTGCCAGAAACCCCTCCCGGGACAGGGACTTC
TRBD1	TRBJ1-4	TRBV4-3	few	CASSRQDRGGEKLFF	TGCGCCAGCAGCCGTCAGGACAGGGGAGGTGAAAAACTGTTTTTT
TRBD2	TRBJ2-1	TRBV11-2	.	CASSLSGGLAYNEQFF	TGTGCCAGCAGCTTATCGGGAGGCTTGGCCTACAATGAGCAGTTCTTC
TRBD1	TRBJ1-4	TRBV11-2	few	CASRHSRGRWEKLFF	TGTGCCAGCAGACATAGCAGGGGGCGTTGGGAAAAACTGTTTTTT
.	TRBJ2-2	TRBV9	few	CASSLQSNTGELFF	TGTGCCAGCAGCCTTCAGTCGAACACCGGGGAGCTGTTTTTT
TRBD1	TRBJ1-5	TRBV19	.	CASSRGDGQPQHF	TGTGCCAGTAGCAGGGGGGATGGTCAGCCCCAGCATTTT
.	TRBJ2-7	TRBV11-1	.	CASRRDNSYEQYF	TGTGCCAGCAGACGGGACAACAGCTACGAGCAGTACTTC
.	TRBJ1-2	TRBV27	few	CASSTGAGYTF	TGTGCCAGCAGCACCGGAGCCGGCTACACCTTC
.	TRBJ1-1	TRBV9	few	CASSVEPMNTEAFF	TGTGCCAGCAGCGTAGAGCCCATGAACACTGAAGCTTTCTTT
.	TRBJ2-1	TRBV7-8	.	CASSLRQPSYNEQFF	TGTGCCAGCAGCCTTAGACAGCCTTCCTACAATGAGCAGTTCTTC
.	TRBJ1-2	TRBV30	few	CAWSFPLRGYTF	TGTGCCTGGAGCTTCCCTCTGAGGGGCTACACCTTC
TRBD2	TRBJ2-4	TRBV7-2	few	CASSPLLAGGYIQYF	TGTGCCAGCAGCCCATTACTAGCGGGAGGGTACATTCAGTACTTC
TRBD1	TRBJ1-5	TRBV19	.	CASSPQGDQPQHF	TGTGCCAGTAGTCCACAGGGGGATCAGCCCCAGCATTTT
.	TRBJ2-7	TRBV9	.	CASSVSSTGREQYF	TGTGCCAGCAGCGTAAGTTCGACAGGGAGGGAGCAGTACTTC
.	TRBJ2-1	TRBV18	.	CASSRGLLDTYEQFF	TGTGCCAGCTCACGAGGGCTGCTGGATACCTATGAGCAGTTCTTC
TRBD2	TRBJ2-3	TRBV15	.	CATSTSGRTDTQYF	TGTGCCACCTCCACTAGCGGGCGGACAGATACGCAGTATTTT
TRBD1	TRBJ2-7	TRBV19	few	CASSSRQGDNEQYF	TGTGCCAGTAGTTCAAGACAGGGGGACAACGAGCAGTACTTC
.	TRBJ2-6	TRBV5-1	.	CASSLRVSAGANVLTF	TGCGCCAGCAGCCTCCGGGTCTCGGCTGGGGCCAACGTCCTGACTTTC
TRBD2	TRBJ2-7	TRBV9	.	CASSHGLADSYEQYF	TGTGCCAGCAGCCACGGACTAGCGGACTCCTACGAGCAGTACTTC
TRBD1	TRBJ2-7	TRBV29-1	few	CSVKGQGVYEQYF	TGCAGCGTTAAGGGGCAGGGGGTGTACGAGCAGTACTTC
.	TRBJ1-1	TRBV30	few	CAWRWTTNTEAFF	TGTGCCTGGAGGTGGACAACAAACACTGAAGCTTTCTTT
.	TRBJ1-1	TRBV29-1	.	CSVVFPPGVGRNTEAFF	TGCAGCGTTGTCTTCCCCCCGGGGGTAGGGAGAAACACTGAAGCTTTCTTT
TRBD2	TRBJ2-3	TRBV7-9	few	CASSLKREGWSDTQYF	TGTGCCAGCAGCTTAAAGCGGGAGGGCTGGTCAGATACGCAGTATTTT
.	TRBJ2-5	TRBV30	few	CAWSVLGGQETQYF	TGTGCCTGGAGCGTCTTAGGGGGACAAGAGACCCAGTACTTC
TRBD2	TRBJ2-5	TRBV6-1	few	CASSEGLAGGVETQYF	TGTGCCAGCAGTGAAGGATTAGCGGGAGGGGTGGAGACCCAGTACTTC
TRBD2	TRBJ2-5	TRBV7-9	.	CASSEWTSGEETQYF	TGTGCCAGCAGCGAATGGACTAGCGGAGAAGAGACCCAGTACTTC
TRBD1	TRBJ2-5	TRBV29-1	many	CSARQGAGQETQYF	TGCAGCGCTCGACAGGGGGCAGGTCAAGAGACCCAGTACTTC